This T cell receptor (beta chain) appears in the sequencing data of a study of cytomegalovirus exposure and HLA in healthy donors. Study outcomes and limitations: What was likely a sequencing artifact was a cluster of highly shared sequence variants. An analysis was carried out later, and it reportedly showed fewer N-insertions in an Asian-associated ancestry cluster than the approximately 700-donor mean. Reported results showed that the classifier diagnosed cytomegalovirus status with high specificity and sensitivity.

Remarks on this clone: What it binds is not known.

The CDR3 runs 11 residues. CDR1 is MDHEN and CDR2 is SYDVKM in the germline V gene. V shed 5 bases and J 9 bases; nucleotides not matched to a gene: 4. PCR involved 60 Vbeta and 13 Jbeta primers. Libraries were prepared by immunoSEQ multiplex PCR; TCRdb keeps only in-frame clonotypes and omits some of them. The sample records more than 120,000 clones, over 80% being singletons. The sequenced sample consisted of PBMCs. J is TRBJ2-7 and V is TRBV28; 7 bases are a match to TRBD2. The receptor comes from a woman aged 25 to 39 in good health and CMV-seronegative. DNA for the CDR3: TGTGCCAGCAGTGGGGGGGGAGCGCAGTACTTC. This sequence encodes CASSGGGAQYF.